The 16 T cell receptor beta chains below all came from one sample that was sequenced in a study of blood T cell repertoires in COVID-19. TCRdb's table, derived via immunoSEQ multiplex PCR, lists solely in-frame clones and lacks some. The sample carries nearly 110,000 clones, 70% to 90% recorded once. The sequencing sample was made of peripheral blood. Receptors originate from a man in his forties with active or convalescent COVID-19.

The chain recombines TRBV18 with TRBJ1-2; D may be TRBD1 (5 bases). The CDR3 runs 16 residues. Germline V lookup: CDR1 KGHSH, CDR2 LQKENI. V lost 2 bases and J lost 0, with 13 bases in between. CDR3 residues: CASSPDSGGANYGYTF. The CDR3 nucleotides read TGTGCCAGCTCACCAGATTCGGGGGGAGCTAACTATGGCTACACCTTC.

The rearrangement links TRBV19 to TRBJ2-2; D gene ambiguous. The CDR3 totals 15 residues. The V gene lost 2 bases and the J gene lost 1 base, with 8 bases spanning the gap. The germline V gene has CDR1 LNHDA and CDR2 SQIVND (reference sequence). The CDR3 DNA is TGTGCCAGTAGTATACAGGCAGGGAACACCGGGGAGCTGTTTTTT. Its translation: CASSIQAGNTGELFF.

J is TRBJ1-3 and V is TRBV11-2; no reliable D call. CDR1 and CDR2 (germline): SGHAT, FQNNGV. CDR3 size: 14 residues. V gave up 5 bases and J gave up 0 bases, with 8 bases separating them. The CDR3 nucleotides are TGTGCCAGCAGCCAGGCACACTCTGGAAACACCATATATTTT. Translating gives CASSQAHSGNTIYF.

This clone came up once. J is TRBJ1-4 and V is TRBV6-5, with D perhaps matching TRBD1 (5 bases). Germline V gene data show CDR1 as MNHEY and CDR2 as SVGAGI. V was pared by 0 bases and J by 8 bases, with 13 bases between. The CDR3 length is 15 residues. CDR3 in DNA: TGTGCCAGCAGTTACTCATTGGCAGGGTCGGAAAAACTGTTTTTT. It encodes CASSYSLAGSEKLFF.

The chain joins TRBV24-1 to TRBJ2-1, with D possibly being TRBD1 (5 bases). The V gene lost 3 bases and the J gene lost 3 bases, with 8 bases spanning the gap. This CDR3 is 14 amino acids long. Germline V CDR1 and CDR2: KGHDR, SFDVKD. The CDR3 sequence: CATSDTTGYNEQFF. CDR3 coding DNA: TGTGCCACCAGTGATACCACAGGCTACAATGAGCAGTTCTTC.

This clone was picked up a small number of times. J is TRBJ1-6 and V is TRBV3-1 (or the pseudogene TRBV3-2); no definite D call. Trimming took off 0 bases at V and 8 bases at J, with 5 bases between the two ends. Germline V CDR1 and CDR2: LGHDT, YNNKEL (reference sequence). This CDR3 is built from 13 residues. In DNA, the CDR3 is TGTGCCAGCAGCCAAGAGTCGTATTCACCCCTCCACTTT. Its translation is CASSQESYSPLHF.

The chain links TRBV5-1 to TRBJ2-3; no reliable D call. Trimming pared 0 bases from V and 4 bases from J, leaving 3 bases between. Germline values: CDR1 SGHRS, CDR2 YFSETQ. This CDR3 is built from 12 residues. CDR3 sequence reads: CASSLGADTQYF. CDR3 nucleotide sequence: TGCGCCAGCAGCTTGGGCGCAGATACGCAGTATTTT. Full variable domain (outside the CDR3, taken from reference TRBV5-1 and TRBJ2-3): KAGVTQTPRYLIKTRGQQVTLSCSPISGHRSVSWYQQTPGQGLQFLFEYFSETQRNKGNFPGRFSGRQFSNSRSEMNVSTLELGDSALYLCASSLGADTQYFGPGTRLTVL.

The chain links TRBV4-2 to TRBJ2-1; 12 bases map to TRBD2. V lost 4 bases and J lost 3; bases outside the gene matches: 7. The V gene's germline CDR1 is LGHNA and CDR2 YNFKEQ. This CDR3 comprises 17 residues. CDR3 nucleotides: TGTGCCAGCAGCCCGACTAGCGGGAGAGGGGTCTACAATGAGCAGTTCTTC. Protein: CASSPTSGRGVYNEQFF.

The chain couples TRBV27 to TRBJ1-2; 8 bases align to TRBD1. V was pared by 5 bases and J by 2 bases, with 13 bases of the junction left unmatched. CDR3 length: 17 residues. The germline CDR1 and CDR2 sequences are MNHEY and SMNVEV (reference sequence). This CDR3 is CASSPRQGTIKNYGYTF. In DNA form, the CDR3 reads TGTGCCAGCAGTCCTAGACAGGGGACCATAAAAAACTATGGCTACACCTTC.

V is TRBV30 and J is TRBJ2-5; D remains ambiguous. CDR1 is GTSNPN and CDR2 is SVGIG in the germline V gene (reference sequence). V was cut by 5 bases and J by 2 bases, with 15 bases left in between. This CDR3 comprises 14 residues. CDR3 region: CAWCPGWSQETQYF. As DNA, the CDR3 is TGTGCCTGGTGCCCTGGTTGGAGTCAAGAGACCCAGTACTTC.

The V and J genes are TRBV28 and TRBJ2-5, with D perhaps matching TRBD2 (5 bases). Looked up from germline, CDR1 is MDHEN and CDR2 is SYDVKM. CDR3 length: 15 amino acids. Trimming pared 2 bases from V and 1 base from J, leaving 11 bases between. CDR3 protein: CASSLGLRIQETQYF. CDR3 coding DNA: TGTGCCAGCAGTTTAGGACTTAGAATCCAAGAGACCCAGTACTTC. The whole variable domain, filled in from reference TRBV28 and TRBJ2-5, reads DVKVTQSSRYLVKRTGEKVFLECVQDMDHENMFWYRQDPGLGLRLIYFSYDVKMKEKGDIPEGYSVSREKKERFSLILESASTNQTSMYLCASSLGLRIQETQYFGPGTRLLVL.

The chain links TRBV24-1 to TRBJ2-3; TRBD1 aligns across 7 bases. The CDR3 has 16 amino acids. CDR1 and CDR2 from the germline V gene are KGHDR and SFDVKD. V shed 3 bases and J 4 bases; nucleotides not matched to a gene: 9. This CDR3 is CATSDGGQARPDTQYF. The CDR3 coding sequence is TGTGCCACCAGTGATGGAGGACAGGCCCGACCAGATACGCAGTATTTT.

The chain employs TRBV27 and TRBJ1-2; 7 bases align to TRBD1. V was pared by 0 bases and J by 8 bases, with 9 bases of the junction left unmatched. The germline CDR1 and CDR2 sequences are MNHEY and SMNVEV (reference sequence). CDR3 length equals 15 residues. As DNA, the CDR3 is TGTGCCAGCAGTTTATCCAACAGGGGTTCCTCCGGCTACACCTTC. Protein product: CASSLSNRGSSGYTF.

The rearrangement joins TRBV15 to TRBJ2-1, with 9 bases that match TRBD1. The CDR3 is 15 amino acids. CDR1 is LNHNV, CDR2 YYDKDF, per germline (reference sequence). V was clipped by 4 bases and J by 8 bases; unmatched bases: 9. The CDR3 nucleotides read TGTGCCACCAGCAAGGGACAGGGCATAGGAGATGAGCAGTTCTTC. It yields the protein CATSKGQGIGDEQFF.

The chain couples TRBV14 to TRBJ2-5; a weak D match, TRBD2 (6 bases). This CDR3 has 14 residues. Trimming removed 2 bases from V and 3 bases from J, with 10 bases in between. The germline CDR1 and CDR2 sequences are SGHDN and FVKESK. CDR3 loop: CASSQFLAKETQYF. The CDR3 DNA is TGTGCCAGCAGCCAATTCCTAGCGAAAGAGACCCAGTACTTC.

This clone appeared once. The gene calls are TRBV12-3 or TRBV12-4 and TRBJ2-7, with D possibly matching TRBD2 (5 bases). The CDR3 consists of 13 residues. V was pared by 7 bases and J by 5 bases, with 15 bases between. The CDR3 DNA is TGTGCCAGCACCCGAGGGCTAGCCCACGAGCAGTACTTC. It translates to CASTRGLAHEQYF.